One sample yielded the 17 T cell receptor beta chains listed below, sequenced in a study of CD8+ T cells in alopecia areata. TCR sequencing used cDNA made by reverse transcription of extracted RNA. This table comes from immunoSEQ multiplex PCR, and its TCRdb copy is limited to in-frame clones, with some not included. The table records under 350,000 clones without singletons, the ten largest covering more than 0.95%. The pooled cutaneous lymph node cells were sorted using several markers (CD4, CD8alpha, NKG2D, NKG2ACE and others). The source material was CD4+ T cells sorted from a lymph node. These receptors originate from a C3H/HeJ mouse with alopecia areata. The strain bears MHC haplotype H2-k.

This clone was detected only a few times. Mouse gene names and germline throughout. The sequenced fragment ends 4 residues before the CDR3 boundary, so the rest is inferred from the germline J gene. Other DNA sequences of this sample code for an identical CDR3. The chain has TRBV19 and TRBJ2-7; 10 positions match TRBD1. CDR3 length: 14 amino acids. Germline V lookup: CDR1 FNHDT, CDR2 SITEND (reference sequence). CDR3 DNA, as far as it was read: TGTGCCAGCAGTATTAGGGGACAGGGGTAT. Its protein product is CASSIRGQGY. In full, the CDR3 is CASSIRGQGYEQYF.

This clone has just a few counts. Gene names and germline refer to mouse. Here the CDR3 reads CASPRDWGGAEQFF. CDR3 DNA, as far as it was read: TGTGCTAGCCCCAGGGACTGGGGGGGTGCT. The chain employs TRBV17 and TRBJ2-1, with TRBD2 matching over 13 bases. Read data end 4 residues before the CDR3 end; the end is taken from the germline J gene. CDR1 is MNHDT, CDR2 YYDKIL, per germline. The CDR3 has 14 residues. The junction had 4 bases not matched to a gene; V was cut back by 8 bases and J by 6 bases.

This clone was observed a handful of times. Gene names refer to mouse genes. The CDR3 is cut off 4 residues early in the read; its end comes from the germline J gene. The chain recombines TRBV5 with TRBJ1-1, with D possibly being TRBD1 (5 bases). The germline V gene has CDR1 LGHNA and CDR2 YNLKQL (reference sequence). The CDR3 is 17 amino acids. V lost 0 bases to trimming and J lost 0 bases, with 14 bases between them. The sequenced part of the CDR3 DNA is TGTGCCAGCAGCCAAGATGCAGGGAGAGGGGCAAACACA. This translates into CASSQDAGRGANT. In full, the CDR3 reads CASSQDAGRGANTEVFF.

This clone was detected only a few times. Gene names refer to mouse genes. The read comes to an end 4 residues before the CDR3 does, leaving the germline J gene to fill in the end. The V gene is TRBV13-1, the J gene TRBJ2-1, with D possibly TRBD1 on 5 matching bases. CDR1 is NSHNY, CDR2 SYGAGN, per germline. The V end was cut by 1 base, the J end by 1 base, with 12 bases between. This CDR3 comprises 16 residues. The sequenced part of the CDR3 DNA is TGTGCCAGCAGTGATCCCGGACAAAAGAACTATGCT. It specifies CASSDPGQKNYA. The whole CDR3 reads CASSDPGQKNYAEQFF.

Details on this clone: Each gene name is a mouse one. The missing CDR3 end, 4 residues past where the read stops, is filled in from the germline J gene. This sequence joins TRBV1 and TRBJ2-3; 9 nucleotides agree with TRBD2. The CDR3 is 15 amino acids. The J segment lost 2 bases and the V segment lost 3 bases, leaving 3 bases of the junction unmatched. The germline gives CDR1 NSQYPW, CDR2 LRSPGD (reference sequence). The sequenced CDR3 bases are TGCACCTGCAGTGCTGGGGGGGCGCATGCAGAA. Its protein is CTCSAGGAHAE. Given in full, the CDR3 is CTCSAGGAHAETLYF.

This clone has a handful of counts. Gene names follow the mouse nomenclature. CDR3 region: CASSPRDRGRNTEVFF. The part of the CDR3 DNA that was read is TGTGCCAGCAGCCCAAGGGACAGGGGGCGAAACACA. The rearrangement uses TRBV19 and TRBJ1-1, with 12 bases aligning to TRBD1. The read falls 4 residues short of the CDR3 end, and the missing part is taken from the germline J gene. This CDR3 comprises 16 residues. Per germline, CDR1 FNHDT and CDR2 SITEND (reference sequence). The V gene end was trimmed by 5 bases and the J gene end by 1 base; junction bases not matched to a gene: 6.

At least ten counts were recorded for this clone. These gene names are mouse names. Read sequence stops 4 residues before the CDR3 end, and the germline J gene provides the missing end. The sample contains more than one DNA sequence encoding this CDR3. V gene TRBV17 combines with J gene TRBJ2-1, with 9 bases that match TRBD2. The germline V gene has CDR1 MNHDT and CDR2 YYDKIL. This CDR3 is built from 14 residues. The trim removed 3 bases at V and 3 bases at J, leaving 0 bases unmatched. The CDR3 here is CASSSWGGYAEQFF. The CDR3 bases that were read are TGTGCTAGCAGTAGCTGGGGGGGCTATGCT.

In this sample, this clone turned up a few times. Gene names refer to mouse genes. The DNA ends 4 residues before the CDR3 does, and the rest of the CDR3 is filled in from the germline J gene. Other DNA sequences within the sample encode an identical CDR3. The chain couples TRBV19 to TRBJ1-2; 8 bases are shared with TRBD1. V lost 4 bases and J lost 2; bases outside the gene matches: 4. The CDR3 totals 14 residues. Germline assignment: CDR1 FNHDT and CDR2 SITEND (reference sequence). The covered CDR3 bases are TGTGCCAGCAGTCCCCGACAGGGGAACTCC. It encodes CASSPRQGNS. The CDR3 reads in full as CASSPRQGNSDYTF.

This clone occurred a few times. Germline and genes here are mouse. With the read ending 4 residues before the CDR3 end, the germline J gene is used to fill in that end. Other DNA sequences in the sample encode the same CDR3. This chain uses TRBV19 with TRBJ2-7; no firm D call. The CDR3 runs 12 residues. The germline CDR1 and CDR2 sequences are FNHDT and SITEND (reference sequence). Partial CDR3 DNA: TGTGCCAGCAGTATAGACACGTAT. This gives the protein CASSIDTY. Given in full, the CDR3 is CASSIDTYEQYF.

This clone was seen more than once but under ten times. These gene names are mouse names. The CDR3 end lies 4 residues beyond the end of the read and is filled in from the germline J gene. V usage is TRBV19 and J usage is TRBJ1-2; D remains unclear. This CDR3 has 13 residues. The V end lost 4 bases, the J end lost 0 bases, and 7 bases lay between the germline ends. Germline CDR1 is FNHDT and CDR2 is SITEND (reference sequence). This CDR3 is CASSSKTNSDYTF. The part of the CDR3 DNA that was read is TGTGCCAGCAGTTCCAAAACAAACTCC.

Regarding this clone: Genes and germline are mouse. With the read ending 4 residues before the CDR3 end, the germline J gene is used to fill in that end. The sample carries other DNA sequences with the same CDR3. The gene calls are TRBV5 and TRBJ1-2; a weak D match, TRBD1 (6 bases). The germline gives CDR1 LGHNA, CDR2 YNLKQL (reference sequence). The CDR3 has 15 residues. V lost 2 bases to trimming and J lost 0 bases, with 10 bases between them. The CDR3 bases that were read are TGTGCCAGCAGCCAAACCGGGACATCAAACTCC. Its translation: CASSQTGTSNS. The whole CDR3 protein reads CASSQTGTSNSDYTF.

There are a few counts of this clone. Gene names are mouse gene names. Read coverage stops 4 residues before the CDR3 terminus; the germline J gene supplies the remainder. The chain has TRBV19 and TRBJ1-1; D perhaps matches TRBD1 (5 bases). Germline loops: CDR1 FNHDT, CDR2 SITEND (reference sequence). V lost 6 bases and J 1 base, leaving 10 bases between the germline ends. CDR3 length: 13 residues. The CDR3 sequence: CASTRQKNTEVFF. The covered CDR3 bases are TGTGCCAGCACCCGACAGAAAAACACA.

Worth noting for this clone: The listed genes are named as in mouse. From the germline J gene comes the end of the CDR3, since the read stops 4 residues before it. The V call is TRBV13-1, the J call TRBJ2-1; 10 positions match TRBD2. The germline CDR1 and CDR2 sequences are NSHNY and SYGAGN. The CDR3 is 16 residues long. Trimming at V came to 0 bases and at J to 2 bases, leaving 2 bases not matched to a gene. CDR3 DNA, as far as it was read: TGTGCCAGCAGTGATGGGGGACTGGGGTACTATGCT. Its translation: CASSDGGLGYYA. The whole CDR3 is CASSDGGLGYYAEQFF.

Regarding this clone: Genes here carry mouse names. Different DNA sequences within this sample yield the same CDR3. CDR3 protein: CASSGGTANSDYTF. The CDR3 DNA, read in part, is TGTGCCAGCAGTGGGGGGACAGCAAACTCC. The gene calls are TRBV13-3 and TRBJ1-2, with 7 bases lining up with TRBD1. The read stops 4 residues short of the end of the CDR3; the missing end is completed from the germline J gene. Germline loops: CDR1 NNHDY, CDR2 SYVADS. The CDR3 loop spans 14 amino acids. The trim removed 3 bases at V and 0 bases at J, leaving 2 bases unmatched.

This clone turned up a few times. Relative to the germline gene, one junction end is altered; a read error may explain this. Genes and germline are mouse. Coverage ceases 4 residues before the CDR3 finishes, and the germline J gene fills in the end. V usage is TRBV1 and J usage is TRBJ1-2, with a weak D call TRBD1 (6 bases). The CDR3 loop spans 15 amino acids. Germline V gene lookup returns CDR1 NSQYPW and CDR2 LRSPGD (reference sequence). The CDR3 DNA, read in part, is TGCACCTGCAGTCCAGATCTGGCACAGGGCTCC. Translating it yields CTCSPDLAQGS. The entire CDR3 is CTCSPDLAQGSDYTF.

Concerning this clone itself: Gene and germline names: mouse. The read stops 3 residues short of the end of the CDR3; the missing end is completed from the germline J gene. The rearrangement joins TRBV5 to TRBJ1-6; 10 positions match TRBD1. TRBJ1-6 is reported as an ORF; its role is uncertain. V was clipped by 4 bases and J by 5 bases; unmatched bases: 5. Germline assignment: CDR1 LGHNA and CDR2 YNLKQL (reference sequence). There are 16 residues in the CDR3. This CDR3 is CASSRDGQGDNSPLYF. The DNA read from the CDR3 is TGTGCCAGCAGCCGAGATGGACAGGGGGATAATTCGCCC.

About this clone: Gene names denote mouse genes. The CDR3 end falls 4 residues outside the read, so it is completed with the germline J gene. This same CDR3 is encoded by further DNA sequences in the sample. The V and J genes are TRBV31 and TRBJ1-2, with 11 nucleotides matching TRBD1. From germline, CDR1 is GKSSPN and CDR2 SITVG. The CDR3 contains 14 residues. V gave up 3 bases and J gave up 3 bases; unmatched junction bases: 3. The CDR3 loop is CAWRRDRGDSDYTF. Incomplete CDR3 DNA: TGTGCCTGGAGACGGGACAGGGGGGACTCC.